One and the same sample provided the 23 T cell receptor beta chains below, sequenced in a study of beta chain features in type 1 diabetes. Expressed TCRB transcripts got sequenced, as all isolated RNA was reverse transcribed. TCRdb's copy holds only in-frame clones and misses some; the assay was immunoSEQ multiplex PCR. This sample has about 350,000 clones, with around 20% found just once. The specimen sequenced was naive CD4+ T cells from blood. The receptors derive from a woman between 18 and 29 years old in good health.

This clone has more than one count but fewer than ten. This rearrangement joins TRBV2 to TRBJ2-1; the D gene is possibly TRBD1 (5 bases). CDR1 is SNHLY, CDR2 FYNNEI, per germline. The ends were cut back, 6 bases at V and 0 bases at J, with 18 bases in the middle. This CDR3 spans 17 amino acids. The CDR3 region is CASSAEGARLSYNEQFF. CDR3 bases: TGTGCCAGCAGCGCTGAAGGGGCGAGACTCTCCTACAATGAGCAGTTCTTC.

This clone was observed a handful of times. The CDR3 here is CASSLNSEQFF. DNA for the CDR3: TGTGCCAGCAGTTTGAATAGTGAGCAGTTCTTC. The chain recombines TRBV6-6 with TRBJ2-1; D call uncertain. Trimming took off 4 bases at V and 9 bases at J, with 7 bases between the two ends. The CDR3 runs to 11 residues. Germline V CDR1 and CDR2: MNHNY, SVGAGI (reference sequence).

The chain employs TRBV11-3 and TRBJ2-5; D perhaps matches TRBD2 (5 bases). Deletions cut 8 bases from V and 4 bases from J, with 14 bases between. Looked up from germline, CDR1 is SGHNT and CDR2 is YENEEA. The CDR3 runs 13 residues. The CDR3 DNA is TGTGCCAGCCAGAGACGAGGGCCAGAGACCCAGTACTTC. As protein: CASQRRGPETQYF.

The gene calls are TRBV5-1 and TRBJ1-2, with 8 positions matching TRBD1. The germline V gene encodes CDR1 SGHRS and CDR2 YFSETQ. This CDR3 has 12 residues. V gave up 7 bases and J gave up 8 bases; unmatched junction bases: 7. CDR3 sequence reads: CASLGQVSGYTF. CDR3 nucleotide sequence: TGCGCCAGCCTGGGACAGGTCAGCGGCTACACCTTC.

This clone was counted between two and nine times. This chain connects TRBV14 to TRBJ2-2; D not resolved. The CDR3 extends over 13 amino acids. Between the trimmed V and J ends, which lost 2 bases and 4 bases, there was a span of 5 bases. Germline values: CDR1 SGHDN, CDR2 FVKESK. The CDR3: CASSQILTGELFF. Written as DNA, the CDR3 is TGTGCCAGCAGCCAAATCCTCACCGGGGAGCTGTTTTTT.

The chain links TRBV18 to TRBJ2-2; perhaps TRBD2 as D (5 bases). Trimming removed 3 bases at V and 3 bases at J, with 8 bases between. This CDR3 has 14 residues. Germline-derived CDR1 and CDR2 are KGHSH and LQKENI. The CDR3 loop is CASSPGVDTGELFF. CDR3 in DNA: TGTGCCAGCTCACCCGGGGTGGACACCGGGGAGCTGTTTTTT.

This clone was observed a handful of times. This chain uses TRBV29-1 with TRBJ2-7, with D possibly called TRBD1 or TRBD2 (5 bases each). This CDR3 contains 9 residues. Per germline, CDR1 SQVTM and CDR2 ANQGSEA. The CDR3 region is CGGWYEQYF. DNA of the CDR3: TGCGGGGGTTGGTACGAGCAGTACTTC.

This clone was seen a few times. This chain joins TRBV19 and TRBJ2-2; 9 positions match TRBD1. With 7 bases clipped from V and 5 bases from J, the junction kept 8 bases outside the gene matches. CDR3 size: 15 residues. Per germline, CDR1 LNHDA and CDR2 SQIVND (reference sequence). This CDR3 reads CASTGQGPRTGELFF. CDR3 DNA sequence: TGTGCCAGTACCGGACAGGGGCCGAGGACCGGGGAGCTGTTTTTT.

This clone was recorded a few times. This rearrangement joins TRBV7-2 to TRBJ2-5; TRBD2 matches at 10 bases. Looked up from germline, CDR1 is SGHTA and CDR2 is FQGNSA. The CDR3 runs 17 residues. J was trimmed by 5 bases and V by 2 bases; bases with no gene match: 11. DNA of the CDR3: TGTGCCAGCAGCTTATTTCCTAGCGGGGGCGGGGCGGAGACCCAGTACTTC. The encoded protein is CASSLFPSGGGAETQYF.

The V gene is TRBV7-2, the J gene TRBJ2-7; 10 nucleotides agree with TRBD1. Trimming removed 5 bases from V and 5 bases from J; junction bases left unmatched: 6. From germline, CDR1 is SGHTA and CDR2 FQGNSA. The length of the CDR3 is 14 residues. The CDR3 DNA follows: TGTGCCAGCAGCACGAGACAGGGGGCCCACGAGCAGTACTTC. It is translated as CASSTRQGAHEQYF.

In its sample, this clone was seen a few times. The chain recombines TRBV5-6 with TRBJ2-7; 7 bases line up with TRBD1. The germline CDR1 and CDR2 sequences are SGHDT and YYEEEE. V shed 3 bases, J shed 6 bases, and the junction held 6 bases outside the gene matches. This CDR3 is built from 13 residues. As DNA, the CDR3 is TGTGCCAGCAGCTGGGACAGTCGAGGCGAGCAGTACTTC. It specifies CASSWDSRGEQYF.

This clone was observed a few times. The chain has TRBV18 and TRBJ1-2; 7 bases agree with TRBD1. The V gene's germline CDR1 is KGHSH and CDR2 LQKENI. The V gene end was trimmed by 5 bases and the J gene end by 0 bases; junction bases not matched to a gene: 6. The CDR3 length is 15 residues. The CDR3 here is CASSRDSAANYGYTF. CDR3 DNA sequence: TGTGCCAGCTCAAGGGACAGCGCAGCTAACTATGGCTACACCTTC.

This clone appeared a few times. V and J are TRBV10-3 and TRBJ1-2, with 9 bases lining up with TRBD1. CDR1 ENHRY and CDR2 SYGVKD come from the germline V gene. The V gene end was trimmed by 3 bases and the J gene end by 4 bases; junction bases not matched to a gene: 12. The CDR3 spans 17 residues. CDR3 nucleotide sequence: TGTGCCATCAGTGATTCCGGACAGGGGTTTTACGGCTATGGCTACACCTTC. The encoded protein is CAISDSGQGFYGYGYTF.

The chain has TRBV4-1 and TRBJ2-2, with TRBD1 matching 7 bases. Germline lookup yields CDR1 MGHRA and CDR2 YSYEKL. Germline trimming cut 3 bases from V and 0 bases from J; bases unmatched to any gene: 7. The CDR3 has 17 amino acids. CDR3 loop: CASSHTTGAPNTGELFF. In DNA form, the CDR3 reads TGCGCCAGCAGCCATACAACAGGGGCCCCGAACACCGGGGAGCTGTTTTTT.

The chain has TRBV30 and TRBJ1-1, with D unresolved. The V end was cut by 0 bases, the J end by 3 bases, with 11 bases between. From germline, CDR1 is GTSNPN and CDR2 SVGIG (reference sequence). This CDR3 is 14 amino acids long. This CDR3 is CAWSVRVVDTEAFF. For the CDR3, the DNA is TGTGCCTGGAGTGTACGAGTCGTCGACACTGAAGCTTTCTTT.

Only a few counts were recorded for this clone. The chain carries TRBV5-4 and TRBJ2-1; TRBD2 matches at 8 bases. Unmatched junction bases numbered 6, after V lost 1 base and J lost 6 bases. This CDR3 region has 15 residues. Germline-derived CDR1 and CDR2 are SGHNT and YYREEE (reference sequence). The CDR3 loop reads CASSLREAGGNEQFF. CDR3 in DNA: TGTGCCAGCAGCTTGAGGGAGGCGGGGGGCAATGAGCAGTTCTTC.

CDR3 residues: CASTPPLRGGNEQYF. The DNA for the CDR3 is TGTGCCAGCACCCCTCCCCTGCGGGGGGGCAACGAGCAGTACTTC. The chain uses TRBV4-2 and TRBJ2-7; 9 bases map to TRBD2. Germline values: CDR1 LGHNA, CDR2 YNFKEQ. The V and J ends lost 7 bases and 5 bases, in that order; junction bases with no gene match: 12. The CDR3 consists of 15 residues.

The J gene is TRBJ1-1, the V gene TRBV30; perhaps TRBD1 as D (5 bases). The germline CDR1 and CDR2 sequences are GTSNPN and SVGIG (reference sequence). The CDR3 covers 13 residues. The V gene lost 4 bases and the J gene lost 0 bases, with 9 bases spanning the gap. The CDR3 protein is CAWIGHLNTEAFF. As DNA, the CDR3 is TGTGCCTGGATTGGACACCTGAACACTGAAGCTTTCTTT. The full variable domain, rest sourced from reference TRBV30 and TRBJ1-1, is SQTIHQWPATLVQPVGSPLSLECTVEGTSNPNLYWYRQAAGRGLQLLFYSVGIGQISSEVPQNLSASRPQDRQFILSSKKLLLSDSGFYLCAWIGHLNTEAFFGQGTRLTVV.

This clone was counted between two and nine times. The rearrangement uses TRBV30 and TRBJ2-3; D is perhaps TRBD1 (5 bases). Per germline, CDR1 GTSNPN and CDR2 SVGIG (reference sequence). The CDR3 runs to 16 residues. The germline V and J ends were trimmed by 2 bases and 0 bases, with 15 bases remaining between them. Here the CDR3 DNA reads TGTGCCTGGAGTCCCAGGGCTGGTGCTAGCACAGATACGCAGTATTTT. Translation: CAWSPRAGASTDTQYF.

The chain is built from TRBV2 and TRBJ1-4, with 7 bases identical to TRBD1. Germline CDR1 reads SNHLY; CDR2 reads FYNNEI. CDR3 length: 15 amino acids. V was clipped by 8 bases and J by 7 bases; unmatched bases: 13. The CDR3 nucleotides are TGTGCCAGCTATCTTGAGCAGGGGGGAGGTGAAAAACTGTTTTTT. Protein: CASYLEQGGGEKLFF.

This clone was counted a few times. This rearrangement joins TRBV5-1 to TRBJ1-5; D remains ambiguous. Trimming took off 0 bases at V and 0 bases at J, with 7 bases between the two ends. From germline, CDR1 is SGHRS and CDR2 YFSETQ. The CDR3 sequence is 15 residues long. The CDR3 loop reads CASSLDDTSNQPQHF. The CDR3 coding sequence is TGCGCCAGCAGCTTGGACGACACTAGCAATCAGCCCCAGCATTTT.

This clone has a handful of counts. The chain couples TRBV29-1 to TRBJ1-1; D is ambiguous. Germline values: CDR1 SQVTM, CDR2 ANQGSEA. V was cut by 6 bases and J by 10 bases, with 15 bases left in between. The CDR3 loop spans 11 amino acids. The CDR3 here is CSVVGPFGAFF. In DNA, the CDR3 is TGCAGCGTCGTTGGGCCATTCGGAGCTTTCTTT. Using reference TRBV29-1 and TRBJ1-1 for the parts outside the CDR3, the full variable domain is SAVISQKPSRDICQRGTSLTIQCQVDSQVTMMFWYRQQPGQSLTLIATANQGSEATYESGFVIDKFPISRPNLTFSTLTVSNMSPEDSSIYLCSVVGPFGAFFGQGTRLTVV.

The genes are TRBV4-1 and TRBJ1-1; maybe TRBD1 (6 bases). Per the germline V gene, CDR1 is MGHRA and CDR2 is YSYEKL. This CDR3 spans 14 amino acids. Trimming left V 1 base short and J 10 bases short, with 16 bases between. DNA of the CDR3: TGCGCCAGCAGCCAAGTAGGTGAGGGCAGGGGAGCTTTCTTT. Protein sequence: CASSQVGEGRGAFF.